The source of this T cell receptor beta chain is a study of CD8 T cells in Susac syndrome. Of note for this clonotype: One end of the junction fails to match germline, which may point to a read error.

Fulfillment of recently defined diagnostic criteria for definite or probable disease was shown by the patients with Susac syndrome. Isolation of CD8+ and CD4+ T cells was performed negatively, whereas enrichment of TEMRA cells was done by FACS. The germline CDR1 and CDR2 sequences are GTSNPN and SVGIG (reference sequence). The CDR3 is 13 residues long. Random hexamers were used to reverse transcribe the RNA input (0.5 to 1 ug). TCRdb reprocessed the immunoSEQ multiplex PCR reads via MiXCR and lists one record per CDR3 protein. The sample has around 150,000 distinct CDR3 sequences, 95% seen once. The genes are TRBV30 and TRBJ2-7, with 8 nucleotides matching TRBD1. The sample taken for sequencing was CD8+ T cells from PBMCs. This TCR came from a human donor with Susac syndrome. CDR3 residues: CAWTGTGAYEQYF. The CDR3 bases are TGTGCATGGACCGGGACAGGAGCCTACGAGCAGTACTTC.